These 12 T cell receptor beta chains originate from one sample sequenced in a study of tumor and adjacent non-tumor tissue in lung cancer. TCRbeta libraries were built with three rounds of nested PCR, modified from ARM-PCR. MiXCR, run by TCRdb on the multiplex PCR reads, gives a single entry per CDR3 protein. Among some 80,000 distinct CDR3 sequences, over 60% were seen once, and the ten largest hold approximately 40%. No cell sorting was done before RNA was extracted from the tissue. The normal lung tissue was taken more than 3 cm from the tumor edge. Sequenced material: distant non-tumor lung tissue. Source of these receptors: a man between 65 and 85 years old with non-small cell lung cancer.

A word on this clonotype: A single base separates this from a much larger clone, so it may be a read error. This chain uses TRBV14 with TRBJ1-1, with D uncertain. CDR3 length equals 11 residues. The germline V gene encodes CDR1 SGHDN and CDR2 FVKESK. The DNA for the CDR3 is TGTGCCAGCAACCAAGCTACTGAAGCTTTCTTT. Encoded protein: CASNQATEAFF.

Concerning this clonotype itself: A read error may produce the germline difference seen at one junction end. The chain carries TRBV11-2 and TRBJ2-1, with D possibly called TRBD1 or TRBD2 (5 bases each). Per germline, CDR1 SGHAT and CDR2 FQNNGV. The CDR3 is 14 amino acids. This CDR3 is CASSLQGVGNEQLF. For the CDR3, the DNA is TGTGCCAGCAGCTTACAGGGAGTAGGCAATGAGCAGCTTTTC. Variable domain in full (rest from reference TRBV11-2 and TRBJ2-1): EAGVAQSPRYKIIEKRQSVAFWCNPISGHATLYWYQQILGQGPKLLIQFQNNGVVDDSQLPKDRFSAERLKGVDSTLKIQPAKLEDSAVYLCASSLQGVGNEQLFGPGTRLTVL.

The V gene is TRBV12-3 or TRBV12-4, the J gene TRBJ2-3; 7 nucleotides match TRBD2. CDR3 length: 16 residues. CDR3 DNA sequence: TGTGTCATCAGTTTAGGCGGGGGTACTAGCACAGATACGCAGTATTTT. Translation gives CVISLGGGTSTDTQYF.

A remark on this clonotype: Just one base apart from a much larger clone, this may be a read error. The chain employs TRBV10-3 and TRBJ2-7; D gene uncertain. Germline lookup yields CDR1 ENHRY and CDR2 SYGVKD. There are 13 residues in the CDR3. The CDR3: CVIRFNSVDEQYF. Written as DNA, the CDR3 is TGTGTCATCAGGTTTAATAGTGTCGACGAGCAGTACTTC.

Notes on this clonotype: At one end the junction does not follow the germline gene, possibly because of a read error. The chain joins TRBV6-5 to TRBJ2-6; TRBD1 matches at 11 bases. Germline V gives CDR1 MNHEY, CDR2 SVGAGI. The CDR3 length is 17 residues. CDR3 bases: TGTGCCAGAAGTTCCTGGACAGGGGGCTCTGGGGCCAACGTCGTGACTTTC. It translates to CARSSWTGGSGANVVTF.

This clonotype occurred once. The missing conserved phenylalanine or tryptophan at the end of this CDR3 makes a read error likely. The chain couples TRBV6-5 to TRBJ2-6; 12 bases are shared with TRBD1. The V segment lost 4 bases and the J segment 9 bases; nucleotides outside the gene matches: 10. The CDR3 extends over 17 amino acids. Germline V gives CDR1 MNHEY, CDR2 SVGAGI. The CDR3 reads CASSSGTGGSGYNVLTS. DNA for the CDR3: TGTGCCAGCAGTTCCGGGACAGGGGGCTCTGGGTACAACGTCCTGACTTCC.

The sample holds a few counts of this clonotype. This sequence joins TRBV5-1 and TRBJ2-5; D is perhaps TRBD2 (5 bases). The V end was cut by 1 base, the J end by 4 bases, with 23 bases between. CDR3 length equals 18 residues. The germline V gene encodes CDR1 SGHRS and CDR2 YFSETQ. CDR3 DNA sequence: TGCGCCAGCAGCTTGTTGAGTTTCGGACTTTCTGGCGGAGAGACCCAGTACTTC. Encoded protein: CASSLLSFGLSGGETQYF. Full variable domain (rest looked up from reference TRBV5-1 and TRBJ2-5): KAGVTQTPRYLIKTRGQQVTLSCSPISGHRSVSWYQQTPGQGLQFLFEYFSETQRNKGNFPGRFSGRQFSNSRSEMNVSTLELGDSALYLCASSLLSFGLSGGETQYFGPGTRLLVL.

In the case of this clonotype: A junction end diverges from the germline sequence, so it may reflect a read error. The chain couples TRBV6-1 to TRBJ1-2; perhaps TRBD1 as D (6 bases). The CDR3 length is 12 residues. Germline V gene lookup returns CDR1 MNHNS and CDR2 SASEGT. The CDR3 protein is CASGQGWTGYIF. CDR3 bases: TGTGCCAGCGGTCAGGGGTGGACTGGCTACATCTTC.

The chain carries TRBV29-1 and TRBJ2-1; 7 positions match TRBD1. The length of the CDR3 is 15 residues. The J segment lost 15 bases and the V segment lost 1 base, leaving 18 bases of the junction unmatched. Per the germline V gene, CDR1 is SQVTM and CDR2 is ANQGSEA. This CDR3 is CSVEVWDSHYNDRFF. DNA for the CDR3: TGCAGCGTTGAAGTTTGGGACAGCCACTACAATGATCGGTTCTTC.

With respect to this clonotype: Since the CDR3 does not end with the conserved phenylalanine or tryptophan, this likely comes from a read error. This chain uses TRBV11-3 with TRBJ1-1; no firm D call. Germline V CDR1 and CDR2: SGHNT, YENEEA. The CDR3 is made up of 16 amino acids. The CDR3 DNA follows: TGTGCTAGCAGCTTCCGGGATAGAACCCTGAACACTGAGGCTTTCTCT. Amino acid sequence: CASSFRDRTLNTEAFS.

Notes on this clonotype: Likely a read error: the CDR3 ends without its conserved phenylalanine or tryptophan. V and J are TRBV6-1 and TRBJ2-1; D is undetermined. The CDR3 extends over 11 amino acids. Germline values: CDR1 MNHNS, CDR2 SASEGT. As DNA, the CDR3 is TGTGTCAGCAGTACCGGGAATGAGCAGTTCATC. Protein sequence: CVSSTGNEQFI.

Remarks on this clonotype: A junction end diverges from the germline sequence, so it may reflect a read error. The V and J genes are TRBV4-2 and TRBJ2-7; TRBD1 agrees at 8 bases. Germline values: CDR1 LGHNA, CDR2 YNFKEQ. This CDR3 has 14 residues. The CDR3 DNA sequence: TGTCCCAGTAGCCAAGGACAGGGTCCCTACGAGCAGTACTTC. Its protein is CPSSQGQGPYEQYF.